The rows below give T cell receptor beta chains drawn from one sample of a study of blood T cell repertoires in COVID-19. Only in-frame clones appear in the TCRdb table, and some are missing; sequencing was by immunoSEQ multiplex PCR. Altogether about 140,000 clones are present, roughly 85% being singletons, with the ten largest covering roughly 3.4%. Sequenced sample: peripheral blood. These receptors all stem from a man between 60 and 75 years old with acute or convalescent COVID-19. CDR3s include the opening cysteine and the closing phenylalanine or tryptophan. The D gene is left open where the match is weak. Clone size appears in some rows only: once, few, many, or a class for an expanded clone.

>NA|NA|15|TRBJ1-6|TRBV30
TGTGCCTGGACAGTTTGGAGGTCCTATAATTCACCCCTCCACTTT
CAWTVWRSYNSPLHF
>NA|few|15|TRBJ2-1|TRBV27
TGTGCCAGCAGTTCGGGGGGCGCGAGCTACAATGAGCAGTTCTTC
CASSSGGASYNEQFF
>TRBD2|NA|14|TRBJ2-1|TRBV25-1
TGTGCCAGTTCCTTAGCGGGAGGGCGGAATGAGCAGTTCTTC
CASSLAGGRNEQFF
>NA|NA|14|TRBJ2-1|TRBV7-2
TGTGCCAGCAGCTTAGCAAAACAGAACAATGAGCAGTTCTTC
CASSLAKQNNEQFF
>NA|NA|13|TRBJ1-1|TRBV6-4
TGTGCCAGCAGTGACTCGGTCGGGACTGAAGCTTTCTTT
CASSDSVGTEAFF
>NA|NA|14|TRBJ2-7|TRBV11-2
TGTGCCAGCAGCTTAGCCTCACTAGCAATCGAGCAGTACTTC
CASSLASLAIEQYF
>TRBD1|NA|15|TRBJ1-3|TRBV6-5
TGTGCCAGCAGTTACACCCGGGACAGGGGGGACACCATATATTTT
CASSYTRDRGDTIYF
>TRBD1|few|14|TRBJ1-2|TRBV6-5
TGTGCCAGCAGTTCCTCCGGGACAGTCTATGGCTACACCTTC
CASSSSGTVYGYTF
>NA|NA|16|TRBJ2-3|TRBV7-2
TGTGCCAGCAGCTTAAGCCGTGCAGGGGGGACAGATACGCAGTATTTT
CASSLSRAGGTDTQYF
>TRBD2|NA|14|TRBJ2-7|TRBV6-5
TGTGCCAGCAGTCTAGCGGGCAACCCCTACGAGCAGTACTTC
CASSLAGNPYEQYF
>NA|NA|12|TRBJ1-2|TRBV29-1
TGCAGCGTTGATGGCGGAAACTATGGCTACACCTTC
CSVDGGNYGYTF
>TRBD1|NA|13|TRBJ1-3|TRBV2
TGTGCCAGCAGTGATAACAGGGGGGACACCATATATTTT
CASSDNRGDTIYF
>TRBD2|NA|18|TRBJ2-1|TRBV19
TGTGCCAGTAGTATAGATCATCTAAGAGCGGGAGGGCTGGATGAGCAGTTCTTC
CASSIDHLRAGGLDEQFF
>TRBD1|NA|15|TRBJ1-1|TRBV5-1
TGCGCCAGCAGCCTCCAGGGACAGCTGAACACTGAAGCTTTCTTT
CASSLQGQLNTEAFF
>TRBD2|NA|18|TRBJ2-1|TRBV28
TGTGCCAGCAGTTTCCCTTACCCTCTAGCGGGAGGAAGGAATGAGCAGTTCTTC
CASSFPYPLAGGRNEQFF
>NA|NA|13|TRBJ1-5|TRBV7-9
TGTGCCAGCAGCTTAGGGGGCACCCAGCCCCAGCATTTT
CASSLGGTQPQHF
>TRBD1|NA|15|TRBJ2-1|TRBV28
TGTGCCAGCAGTCCTTCTTTGGGACAGGTCCATGAGCAGTTCTTC
CASSPSLGQVHEQFF
>NA|NA|14|TRBJ2-2|TRBV6-5
TGTGCCAGTTCATTGGGGGCAGAAACCGGGGAGCTGTTTTTT
CASSLGAETGELFF
>NA|NA|15|TRBJ1-3|TRBV6-5
TGTGCCAGCAGTTACTCTCGGGGAACGCCGCACACCATATATTTT
CASSYSRGTPHTIYF
>TRBD2|NA|17|TRBJ2-1|TRBV4-1
TGCGCCAGCAGCCAAGAGTCGGGCAGGGAGGGGTATTCGGAGCAGTTCTTC
CASSQESGREGYSEQFF
>NA|NA|15|TRBJ1-4|TRBV15
TGTGCCACCAGCAGAGAGGGGGCGAATAATGAAAAACTGTTTTTT
CATSREGANNEKLFF
>TRBD1|NA|15|TRBJ1-5|TRBV11-2
TGTGCCAGCAGCATTGGGACAGGGGACAATCAGCCCCAGCATTTT
CASSIGTGDNQPQHF
>NA|few|13|TRBJ2-2|TRBV14
TGTGCCAGCAGCCAAGTGCTAAACGGGGAGCTGTTTTTT
CASSQVLNGELFF
>TRBD1|NA|14|TRBJ1-4|TRBV2
TGTGCCAGCAGCAGGGACAGGAAAAATGAAAAACTGTTTTTT
CASSRDRKNEKLFF
>TRBD2|NA|17|TRBJ2-2|TRBV19
TGTGCCAGTAGCCCAAGGGTAGCGGGAATAAACACCGGGGAGCTGTTTTTT
CASSPRVAGINTGELFF
>NA|few|15|TRBJ1-1|TRBV6-5
TGTGCCAGCAGCCAGCGGGGGACCATGAACACTGAAGCTTTCTTT
CASSQRGTMNTEAFF
>NA|NA|13|TRBJ2-7|TRBV28
TGTGCCAGCAGTTTCCAGGCTTCCTACGAGCAGTACTTC
CASSFQASYEQYF